The 15 T cell receptor beta chains below were found in one sample sequenced in a study of PD-1 blockade in classical Hodgkin lymphoma. TCRdb's copy holds only in-frame clones and misses some; the assay was immunoSEQ multiplex PCR. The data hold 100,000 to 130,000 clones, with 89% observed a single time. No patient escaped relapse after autologous stem cell transplantation, and brentuximab vedotin exposure varied. Sequenced here: peripheral blood mononuclear cells (PBMCs), sampled before the second cycle of nivolumab. All receptors come from a human donor with classical Hodgkin lymphoma.

CDR3 nucleotide sequence: TGCGCCAGCAGCCAAGGCGGCGGGAGGCAGGGGGTAACTGAAGCTTTCTTT. This codes for CASSQGGGRQGVTEAFF. The genes are TRBV4-1 and TRBJ1-1; 7 nucleotides align to TRBD1. Trimming cost V 1 base and J 5 bases; bases outside gene matches: 13. Germline assignment: CDR1 MGHRA and CDR2 YSYEKL. There are 17 residues in the CDR3.

The chain couples TRBV6-5 to TRBJ2-5, with 7 bases identical to TRBD1. The CDR3 consists of 15 residues. The germline V gene has CDR1 MNHEY and CDR2 SVGAGI. Trimming removed 0 bases from V and 7 bases from J; junction bases left unmatched: 8. In nucleotides, the CDR3 is TGTGCCAGCAGTTACTCGCAGGGGACAGCTGGGACCCAGTACTTC. The encoded protein is CASSYSQGTAGTQYF.

The genes are TRBV27 and TRBJ1-1; possibly TRBD1 for D (6 bases). Germline V gives CDR1 MNHEY, CDR2 SMNVEV (reference sequence). The CDR3 extends over 14 amino acids. Trimming took off 5 bases at V and 1 base at J, with 11 bases between the two ends. This chain's CDR3 is CASSIGQWNTEAFF. CDR3 bases: TGTGCCAGCAGTATAGGACAGTGGAACACTGAAGCTTTCTTT.

The V gene is TRBV27, the J gene TRBJ1-2, with 9 bases fitting TRBD1. The CDR3 sequence is 14 residues long. Trimming cost V 8 bases and J 4 bases; bases outside gene matches: 8. From germline, CDR1 is MNHEY and CDR2 SMNVEV (reference sequence). CDR3 sequence: CASPQTGGLYGYTF. The CDR3 coding sequence is TGTGCCAGCCCGCAAACAGGGGGCCTCTATGGCTACACCTTC.

The rearrangement uses TRBV7-2 and TRBJ2-5; TRBD1 might be the D (5 bases). Matching the DNA end better, TRBJ2-7 makes the J call doubtful. The CDR3 sequence is 15 residues long. In germline, CDR1 is SGHTA, CDR2 FQGNSA. CDR3 in amino acids: CASSPRQGHLYEQYF. The CDR3 coding sequence is TGTGCCAGCAGCCCCCGGCAGGGCCACCTATACGAGCAGTACTTC.

This rearrangement joins TRBV5-6 to TRBJ2-3, with 8 bases fitting TRBD2. CDR3 length: 15 amino acids. V shed 0 bases, J shed 0 bases, and the junction held 0 bases outside the gene matches. Per germline, CDR1 SGHDT and CDR2 YYEEEE. Here the CDR3 reads CASSLASGSTDTQYF. The CDR3 coding sequence is TGTGCCAGCAGCTTGGCTAGCGGGAGCACAGATACGCAGTATTTT. Full variable domain (outside the CDR3, taken from reference TRBV5-6 and TRBJ2-3): DAGVTQSPTHLIKTRGQQVTLRCSPKSGHDTVSWYQQALGQGPQFIFQYYEEEERQRGNFPDRFSGHQFPNYSSELNVNALLLGDSALYLCASSLASGSTDTQYFGPGTRLTVL.

V gene TRBV6-5 combines with J gene TRBJ2-1; D not certain. Germline V lookup: CDR1 MNHEY, CDR2 SVGAGI. V shed 2 bases and J shed 5 bases, with 10 bases lying between them. The CDR3 extends over 14 amino acids. The CDR3 here is CASSYGVWNNEQFF. CDR3 nucleotide sequence: TGTGCCAGCAGTTACGGGGTATGGAACAATGAGCAGTTCTTC.

In nucleotides, the CDR3 is TGTGCCTGCTCGAGGGGGAACACCGGGGAGCTGTTTTTT. It translates to CACSRGNTGELFF. This chain connects TRBV6-5 to TRBJ2-2; D may be TRBD1 or TRBD2 (5 bases each). Trimming took off 11 bases at V and 1 base at J, with 11 bases between the two ends. This CDR3 spans 13 amino acids. CDR1 and CDR2 (germline): MNHEY, SVGAGI.

This chain joins TRBV6-6 and TRBJ2-1, with 10 positions matching TRBD2. This CDR3 is built from 16 residues. The germline V gene encodes CDR1 MNHNY and CDR2 SVGAGI (reference sequence). The V gene end was trimmed by 7 bases and the J gene end by 7 bases; junction bases not matched to a gene: 13. The CDR3 loop is CASITSGTQLRNEQFF. The DNA for the CDR3 is TGTGCCAGCATAACTAGCGGGACACAATTAAGGAATGAGCAGTTCTTC.

J is TRBJ2-5 and V is TRBV7-6; 14 bases line up with TRBD2. The CDR3 is made up of 18 amino acids. With 0 bases clipped from V and 4 bases from J, the junction kept 7 bases outside the gene matches. Looked up from germline, CDR1 is SGHVS and CDR2 is FNYEAQ. As DNA, the CDR3 is TGTGCCAGCAGCTTAGCGAGAGAGACTAGCGGGAGGGTAGAGACCCAGTACTTC. This sequence encodes CASSLARETSGRVETQYF.

V and J are TRBV28 and TRBJ2-7; D is ambiguous. V was shortened by 8 bases and J by 3 bases, with 11 bases between the two germline ends. The germline V gene encodes CDR1 MDHEN and CDR2 SYDVKM. The CDR3 sequence is 12 residues long. The CDR3: CASFDTHYEQYF. The CDR3 nucleotides read TGTGCCAGCTTTGACACACACTACGAGCAGTACTTC.

The V call is TRBV10-3, the J call TRBJ1-1; 10 bases fit TRBD1. The J segment lost 4 bases and the V segment lost 6 bases, leaving 14 bases of the junction unmatched. This CDR3 is 17 amino acids long. CDR1 and CDR2 (germline): ENHRY, SYGVKD. The CDR3 DNA sequence: TGTGCCATCAGGGGAACCACGGACAGGGGGGCCCCCACTGAAGCTTTCTTT. This codes for CAIRGTTDRGAPTEAFF.

Notes on this clone: The limits of the CDR3 on the DNA are not certain, so only TCRdb's listed CDR3 is given. This chain connects TRBV12-5 to TRBJ2-3; no DNA check was done on the table's D call, TRBD2. Termini included, the CDR3 measures 16 amino acids. Germline V CDR1 and CDR2: LGHNT, FRNRAP. The CDR3 protein is CASGLVMGASTDTQYF.

In its sample, this clone was seen once. The chain joins TRBV6-5 to TRBJ1-4, with D possibly matching TRBD1 (5 bases). CDR3 size: 12 residues. Germline-derived CDR1 and CDR2 are MNHEY and SVGAGI. The V and J ends lost 8 bases and 8 bases respectively, with 12 bases between them. In nucleotides, the CDR3 is TGTGCCAGCCATCAGGGTGACGAAAAACTGTTTTTT. It specifies CASHQGDEKLFF.

Only a few counts were recorded for this clone. The V gene is TRBV2, the J gene TRBJ2-3; possible D gene TRBD2, 6 bases. CDR1 and CDR2 from the germline V gene are SNHLY and FYNNEI. There are 19 residues in the CDR3. Between the trimmed V and J ends, which lost 3 bases and 2 bases, there was a span of 24 bases. CDR3 nucleotides: TGTGCCAGCAGTGAGGGGTCCGGGGGATTAGCTCGTACCACAGATACGCAGTATTTT. It codes for CASSEGSGGLARTTDTQYF.